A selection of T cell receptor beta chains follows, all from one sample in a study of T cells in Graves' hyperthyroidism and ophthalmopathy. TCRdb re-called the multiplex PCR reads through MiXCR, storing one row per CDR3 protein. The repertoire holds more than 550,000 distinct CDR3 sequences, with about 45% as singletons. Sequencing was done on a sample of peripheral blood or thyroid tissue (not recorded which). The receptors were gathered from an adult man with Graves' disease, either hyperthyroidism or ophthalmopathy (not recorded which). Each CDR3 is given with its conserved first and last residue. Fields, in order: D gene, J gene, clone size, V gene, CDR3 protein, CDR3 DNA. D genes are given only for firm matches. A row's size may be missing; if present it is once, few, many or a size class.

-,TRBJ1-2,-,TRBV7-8,CASSLAPGLLTF,TGTGCCAGCAGCTTAGCGCCAGGGCTGCTAACCTTC
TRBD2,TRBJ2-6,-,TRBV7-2,CAKEPLAGDSGANVLTF,TGTGCCAAGGAGCCGCTAGCGGGAGACTCTGGGGCCAACGTCCTGACTTTC
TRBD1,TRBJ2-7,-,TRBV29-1,CSVPGQGYEQYF,TGCAGCGTTCCGGGACAGGGCTACGAGCAGTACTTC
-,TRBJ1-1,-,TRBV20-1,CSAKREGPSTEAFF,TGCAGTGCTAAGAGGGAGGGACCGAGCACTGAAGCTTTCTTT
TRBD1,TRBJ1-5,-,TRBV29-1,CSVAGTGHSNQPQHF,TGCAGCGTCGCCGGGACAGGGCATAGCAATCAGCCCCAGCATTTT
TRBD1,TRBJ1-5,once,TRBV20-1,CSAIQGAGSNQPQHF,TGCAGTGCTATACAGGGGGCGGGAAGCAATCAGCCCCAGCATTTT
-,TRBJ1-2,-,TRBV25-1,CATSTASGYTF,TGTGCCACTTCGACAGCTTCCGGCTACACCTTC
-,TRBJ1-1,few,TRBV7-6,CASSLDLGQNTEAFF,TGTGCCAGCAGCTTAGATTTGGGACAGAACACTGAAGCTTTCTTT
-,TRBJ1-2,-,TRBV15,CATSSGAAYGYTF,TGTGCCACCAGCAGTGGGGCAGCCTATGGCTACACCTTC
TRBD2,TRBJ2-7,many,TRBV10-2,CASRLAGDYEQYF,TGCGCCAGCAGACTAGCGGGAGACTACGAGCAGTACTTC
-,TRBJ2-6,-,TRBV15,CATSRDAGANVLTF,TGTGCCACCAGCAGAGATGCTGGGGCCAACGTCCTGACTTTC
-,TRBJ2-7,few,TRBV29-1,CSVGETMSFSEQYF,TGCAGCGTGGGAGAGACTATGTCTTTCAGCGAGCAGTACTTC
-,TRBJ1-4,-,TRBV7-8,CASSPRRTEKLFF,TGTGCCAGCAGCCCGAGAAGAACCGAAAAACTGTTTTTT
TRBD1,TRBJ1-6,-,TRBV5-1,CASSLGGTGGRPPHF,TGCGCCAGCAGCTTAGGGGGGACAGGGGGCAGGCCCCCCCACTTT
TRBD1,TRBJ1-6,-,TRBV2,CARSRRTGGQSPLHF,TGTGCCAGGAGCCGAAGGACAGGGGGCCAGTCACCCCTCCACTTT
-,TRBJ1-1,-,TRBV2,CASKAGGITEAFF,TGTGCCAGCAAAGCGGGAGGTATCACTGAAGCTTTCTTT
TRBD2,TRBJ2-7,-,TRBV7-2,CAGSVTSGGFYEQYF,TGTGCCGGCAGCGTCACTAGCGGGGGGTTCTACGAGCAGTACTTC
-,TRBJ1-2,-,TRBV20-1,CSTREATGNGYTF,TGCAGTACTAGAGAAGCGACGGGGAATGGCTACACCTTC
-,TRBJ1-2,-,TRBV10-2,CANSVSGAVFYGYTF,TGCGCCAACAGTGTGTCGGGGGCTGTTTTCTATGGCTACACCTTC
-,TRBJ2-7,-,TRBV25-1,CASIGGGGAGYEQYF,TGTGCCAGCATTGGAGGCGGGGGCGCCGGATACGAGCAGTACTTC
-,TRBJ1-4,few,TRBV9,CASSQEGMPGEKLFF,TGTGCCAGCAGCCAAGAAGGAATGCCAGGTGAAAAACTGTTTTTT
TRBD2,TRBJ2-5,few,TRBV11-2,CASSPGTSGSQETQYF,TGTGCCAGCAGCCCTGGGACTAGCGGGAGTCAAGAGACCCAGTACTTC
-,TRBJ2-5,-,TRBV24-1,CATSDFNTGTTETQYF,TGTGCCACCAGTGATTTTAATACAGGGACCACAGAGACCCAGTACTTC
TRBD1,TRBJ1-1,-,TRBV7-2,CASSPRRTGGLMNTEAFF,TGTGCCAGCAGCCCCCGCCGCACAGGGGGCTTGATGAACACTGAAGCTTTCTTT
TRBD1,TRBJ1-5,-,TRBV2,CASSRDRGILSQPQHF,TGTGCCAGCAGCCGGGACAGGGGGATTTTGAGTCAGCCCCAGCATTTT
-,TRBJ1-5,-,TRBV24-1,CATSELGGAGNQPQHF,TGTGCCACCAGTGAGTTGGGGGGTGCAGGCAATCAGCCCCAGCATTTT
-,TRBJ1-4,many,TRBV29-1,CSAFGPEKLFF,TGCAGCGCCTTTGGGCCCGAAAAACTGTTTTTT
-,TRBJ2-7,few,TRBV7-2,CASSSAGTTVEQYF,TGTGCCAGCAGTTCTGCGGGCACGACGGTCGAGCAGTACTTC
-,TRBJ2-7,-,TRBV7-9,CASSSTGNSYEQYF,TGTGCCAGCAGCTCCACCGGGAACTCCTACGAGCAGTACTTC
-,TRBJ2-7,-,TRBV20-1,CSARDLRTTYEQYF,TGCAGTGCTAGAGATTTAAGGACTACCTACGAGCAGTACTTC
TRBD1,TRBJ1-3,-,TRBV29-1,CSVPGQGEDTIYF,TGCAGCGTCCCCGGACAGGGGGAAGACACCATATATTTT